Presented here are 8 T cell receptor beta chains from one specimen sequenced in a study of T cell repertoires in cytomegalovirus infection. TCRdb independently ran MiXCR on the reads; one entry per CDR3 protein. The repertoire includes some 270,000 distinct CDR3 sequences, around 15% of them detected once, and approximately 51% sits in the top ten. Sequencing was done on a sample of CD8+ T cells from PBMCs. These receptors were obtained from a human donor in good health (CMV status not recorded). Some clones in this sample may be carry-over from other donors' samples.

The rearrangement uses TRBV28 and TRBJ1-6, with a tentative D call TRBD1 (6 bases). The CDR3 has 14 residues. The V gene lost 6 bases and the J gene lost 7 bases, with 13 bases spanning the gap. Looked up from germline, CDR1 is MDHEN and CDR2 is SYDVKM. The CDR3 DNA is TGTGCCAGCAGCTACCGGGACATAAATTCACCCCTCCACTTT. Its translation: CASSYRDINSPLHF.

The chain has TRBV29-1 and TRBJ2-1, with D perhaps assigned TRBD1 or TRBD2 (5 bases each). The CDR3 has 12 residues. Germline CDR1 is SQVTM and CDR2 is ANQGSEA. The V and J ends lost 5 bases and 8 bases respectively, with 13 bases between them. In DNA, the CDR3 is TGCAGCGTTCCCGGGACGTTTGATGAGCAGTTCTTC. It is translated as CSVPGTFDEQFF.

The genes are TRBV5-6 and TRBJ2-7; perhaps TRBD2 as D (6 bases). CDR1 is SGHDT, CDR2 YYEEEE, per germline. V lost 5 bases, J lost 5 bases, and 17 bases lay in between. This CDR3 is built from 14 residues. The CDR3 loop is CASSPGLNPHEQYF. CDR3 nucleotide sequence: TGTGCCAGCAGTCCAGGACTAAACCCCCACGAGCAGTACTTC.

The chain recombines TRBV7-6 with TRBJ2-4; 8 bases agree with TRBD1. V gave up 3 bases and J gave up 5 bases; unmatched junction bases: 0. The CDR3 consists of 13 residues. Germline V gene data show CDR1 as SGHVS and CDR2 as FNYEAQ. CDR3 loop: CASSLTGENIQYF. CDR3 in DNA: TGTGCCAGCAGCTTGACAGGGGAAAACATTCAGTACTTC.

This clonotype has at least ten counts. The chain couples TRBV5-6 to TRBJ1-5; D is ambiguous. This CDR3 spans 14 amino acids. Trimming pared 1 base from V and 0 bases from J, leaving 5 bases between. The germline V gene has CDR1 SGHDT and CDR2 YYEEEE. The CDR3 nucleotides read TGTGCCAGCAGCTTGAGGAGTAGCAATCAGCCCCAGCATTTT. It encodes CASSLRSSNQPQHF.

This clonotype was recorded many times. The chain is built from TRBV7-6 and TRBJ2-3, with a possible D match to TRBD2 (5 bases). The V gene's germline CDR1 is SGHVS and CDR2 FNYEAQ. V gave up 0 bases and J gave up 3 bases, with 13 bases separating them. The CDR3 runs 16 residues. This chain's CDR3 is CASSLAHTGGTDTQYF. CDR3 DNA: TGTGCCAGCAGCTTAGCTCATACCGGAGGAACAGATACGCAGTATTTT.

The V gene is TRBV5-1, the J gene TRBJ2-1; 10 bases fit TRBD2. The germline gives CDR1 SGHRS, CDR2 YFSETQ. This CDR3 spans 16 amino acids. V shed 0 bases, J shed 4 bases, and the junction held 4 bases outside the gene matches. The CDR3 spells CASSLVSGGAYNEQFF. The CDR3 DNA reads TGCGCCAGCAGCTTGGTCAGCGGGGGGGCTTACAATGAGCAGTTCTTC.

Only a few counts were recorded for this clonotype. V gene TRBV29-1 combines with J gene TRBJ2-3; D is uncertain. The CDR3 consists of 15 residues. V was cut by 7 bases and J by 0 bases, with 17 bases left in between. CDR1 and CDR2 from the germline V gene are SQVTM and ANQGSEA. The CDR3 region is CSADVGLSSTDTQYF. DNA for the CDR3: TGCAGCGCCGACGTAGGCCTTTCTAGCACAGATACGCAGTATTTT.